This T cell receptor beta chain was recovered during a study of cytomegalovirus exposure and HLA in healthy donors (dated by TCRdb to 2017 to 2019). About the investigation overall: In an earlier analysis of 587 of the donors, 276 Gb of sequence data and 95 million to 130 million unique TCR beta sequences from about 190 million T cells were reported. An early release that covered about 600 HLA-typed donors contained approximately 290 gigabases of sequencing data and 70 million to 100 million unique TCR sequences. Of the roughly 430 genotyped donors, approximately 80% fell in the genetic ancestry cluster associated with self-reported Caucasian donors. The study aimed to test whether signatures of past pathogen exposure could be identified by cataloging public T cell receptors. The study profiled the T cell repertoires of 550 to 700 subjects by immunosequencing and related them to cytomegalovirus serostatus. In addition to the first cohort of 650 to 750 subjects, a separate validation cohort of approximately 130 different subjects was used. The study combined high-throughput TCR immunosequencing, statistical association of individual TCRs with disease status, and machine learning to predict cytomegalovirus infection status. To study patterns of TCR occurrence, a later analysis re-analyzed previously published TCR beta repertoires from 666 donors and added high-resolution HLA genotyping. In the later analysis, no new phenotypic data were used to find candidate immune exposures; instead, reliance was placed on TCR beta sequences and their occurrence across donors. To decide whether each TCR beta V gene segment behaved as functional or pseudogenic, an earlier analysis of nearly 600 of the donors relied on high-throughput TCR beta sequencing. Alongside the repertoire data, information on donor age, sex, ethnicity and CMV serostatus was compiled. Genome-wide SNP genotypes for about 65% of the 666 donors were used in a later genetic analysis, which treated that subset as a discovery cohort. Every discovery cohort repertoire had been produced on one sequencing platform. Class I and class II HLA loci were covered by the typing at four-digit resolution. Typing coverage varied by locus: about 629-640 donors for A, B, C, DRB1 and DQB1; some 520 for DQA1; about 600 for DPA1; more than 450 for DPB1. Roughly 5 DR-DQ haplotypes were handled as single units for association and clustering, since linkage in the cohort was strong. Across some 400 genotyped donors of the cohort, an average of roughly 200,000 unique TCR beta nucleotide sequences per donor were sequenced, and roughly 20% of those sequences were non-productive.

Libraries were prepared through the immunoSEQ multiplex PCR assay. The multiplex PCR relied on a mix of 60 forward primers for TCR Vbeta segments and 13 reverse primers for TCR Jbeta segments. Amplification of the CDR3 region of rearranged TCR beta genes was performed with a multiplex PCR assay on genomic DNA. On the Illumina HiSeq System, the amplified TCR beta libraries were sequenced as 87-base-pair reads. Concerning the study's data processing: A later analysis tallied some 79 million unique TCR beta chains across the 610 or so repertoires, and some 10 million of those chains were shared by two or more donors. Raw reads were error-corrected and collapsed into unique sequences by a nearest-neighbor algorithm in which closely related sequences were merged to remove PCR and sequencing errors. Alignment of CDR3 sequences to IMGT reference sequences was used to assign V, D and J gene segments. For a sequence to be retained, at least a six-nucleotide match to both a V gene segment and a J gene segment was required. A rearrangement counted as productive if the CDR3 had no stop codons and remained in frame with V and J, and every other rearrangement counted as non-productive. CDR3 was defined according to IMGT convention as the region running from the second conserved V-encoded cysteine to the conserved J-encoded phenylalanine. In an earlier analysis of around 540 of the donors, sequences lacking an unambiguous match to a single V gene segment were excluded. In an earlier analysis of approximately 590 of the donors, a V segment was called functional when productive rearrangements were above 56.7%, and segregating when the standard deviation between donors exceeded 5%. A statistical classification framework was built for diagnosing cytomegalovirus status from the catalog of TCR beta chain sequences. V and J gene assignment, in a later analysis, came from comparing TCR nucleotide sequences with IMGT/GENE-DB human TR gene sequences. In a later analysis, CDR3 sequences and most-parsimonious VDJ recombination scenarios were assigned using the TCRdist pipeline. In a later analysis, each TCR beta chain was defined by its CDR3 amino acid sequence together with its V-gene family, and reads lacking a unique V-gene family were excluded. In a later analysis, approximately 590 highly shared, low-generation-probability nucleotide sequences were removed to address suspected cross-contamination and a sequencing artifact. A later analysis calculated a clonal expansion index for each public chain from normalized within-repertoire ranks of inferred template counts. A later analysis computed generation probabilities with a VDJ recombination model fitted to out-of-frame rearrangements, and checked the results against IGoR. In a later analysis, TCR-TCR, TCR-HLA and TCR-CMV co-occurrence was scored with hypergeometric tests, and a repertoire-size bias correction was applied to TCR pairs. In a later analysis, false discovery rates were estimated by permuting HLA or CMV assignments 20 times. A later analysis grouped co-occurring TCRs with DBSCAN, adding TCRdist sequence similarity when clustering within HLA-allele-positive subsets. Repertoires with fewer than 30,000 or more than 120,000 public chains were left out of co-occurrence clustering, as were four to six repertoires with anomalous nucleotide sharing. TCRdb mirrors the immuneACCESS table, restricted to in-frame sequences. Some clones are absent from its copies; in checked studies, under half trace to an unresolved V gene, and the reason for the others is unknown. V, J and clone size derive from that table, while D and trimming were established from the DNA sequence. For this sample the table gives some 250,000 clones, of which about 81% were detected only once. Clones ranked in the top ten supply 5% to 6% of the sample.

Remarks on this clone: This receptor's antigen is unknown. Per-base quality was not reported, and no clone a single base away is much larger than it.

The cohort was made up of approximately 700 healthy bone marrow donors. At the time of sampling, every cohort member was nominally healthy, though immune exposures that went unrecorded were likely present. The donor was CMV seropositive and was included in the group of some 290 seropositive cohort members. A peripheral blood sample was provided by each donor, and peripheral blood mononuclear cells were used for TCR beta sequencing. The Qiagen DNeasy Blood Extraction Kit was used to extract genomic DNA from the blood cell samples. CDR1 and CDR2 are read off the germline V gene as MNHNS and SASEGT. Trimming takes 3 bases off V and 7 bases off J; junction bases not matched to a gene: 7. The CDR3 goes from the cysteine to the phenylalanine over 15 residues. Of all the DNA, just the CDR3 is kept, 45 bases in frame from base 1. What the study reported, not specific to this receptor: The earlier analysis of 450 to 700 of the donors excluded 15 to 20 rarely observed V segments, including chromosome 9 orphons, because counts were too low. The study listed around 160 TCR beta chains as associated with cytomegalovirus. Specific HLA alleles were associated with 16,951 TCR beta sequences at a false discovery rate of 0.05 in a later analysis. Most CMV-associated TCR beta chains appeared to be HLA-restricted in a later analysis, and the HLA associations seemed to be driven largely by CMV exposure. A later analysis reported that several top co-occurrence clusters appeared linked to parvovirus B19, influenza, CMV and Epstein-Barr virus. According to the authors, the approach could potentially be generalized to other disease states and immunological phenotypes. Correlated functional status among segregating V segments might be attributable to linkage disequilibrium, but an unknown experimental factor could not be ruled out. In vitro tests confirmed that a few of the cytomegalovirus-associated TCR beta chains recognize cytomegalovirus antigens. A later analysis found that HLA-associated TCR beta chains were more clonally expanded and had lower generation probabilities than equally common non-associated chains. An earlier analysis of around 500 of the donors showed that most TCR beta V segments appeared in productive rearrangements either about 87% or about 30% of the time, which broadly matched IMGT annotations. This cohort had only TCR beta chains sequenced, and the lack of alpha or paired-chain data limited which features could be detected. A further reported finding was that TCR beta sequences accurately predicted the HLA-A and HLA-B alleles for most subjects in the first cohort. Because HLA typing was unavailable for some donors at each locus, only the typed subset was used in association tests. According to a later analysis, TCR association rates differed among HLA loci, with DRB1 alleles showing the most associated TCRs and HLA-C alleles showing the fewest. The classifier was reported to diagnose cytomegalovirus status with high specificity and sensitivity in both the original and validation cohorts. Roughly uniform sequencing depth across donors was assumed in presence/absence analyses, although this assumption may not hold. Some IMGT-functional V segments, including TRBV6-2 and TRBV6-3, could not be told apart with the 87-base-pair reads, so those segments were excluded. A later genetic analysis reported fewer N-insertions in productive TCRs among donors in an Asian-associated ancestry cluster than the roughly 700-donor mean. A cluster of highly shared sequence variants was judged likely to be a technical artifact of the sequencing pipeline. When HLA alleles, especially DR and DQ, strongly co-occurred, TCR associations were difficult to assign to individual alleles. Most TCR sequences were observed very rarely across donors, whereas some public TCRs were present in many individuals. An association between a missense DCLRE1C variant and V-gene and J-gene trimming of TCR beta chains was found in a later genetic analysis and replicated in an independent cohort. Immune exposure information for the cohort was limited to CMV serostatus.

The chain links TRBV6-1 with TRBJ2-2; 8 nucleotides in the junction match TRBD1. The sequence came from a woman aged 40 to 50 in good health and CMV-seropositive. The specimen sequenced was PBMCs. The CDR3 region reads CASSEGQEFSGELFF. The DNA is TGTGCCAGCAGTGAGGGACAGGAGTTCAGCGGGGAGCTGTTTTTT.